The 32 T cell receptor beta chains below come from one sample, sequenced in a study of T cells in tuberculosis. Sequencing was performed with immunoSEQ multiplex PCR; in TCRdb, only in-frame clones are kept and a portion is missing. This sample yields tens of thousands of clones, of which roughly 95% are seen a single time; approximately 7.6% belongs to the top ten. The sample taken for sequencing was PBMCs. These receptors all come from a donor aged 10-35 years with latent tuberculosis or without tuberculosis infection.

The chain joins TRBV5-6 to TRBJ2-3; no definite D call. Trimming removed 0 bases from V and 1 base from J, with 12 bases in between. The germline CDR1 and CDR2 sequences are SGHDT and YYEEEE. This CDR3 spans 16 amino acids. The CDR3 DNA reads TGTGCCAGCAGCTTGGACTGGGCCGACCGCACAGATACGCAGTATTTT. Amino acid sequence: CASSLDWADRTDTQYF.

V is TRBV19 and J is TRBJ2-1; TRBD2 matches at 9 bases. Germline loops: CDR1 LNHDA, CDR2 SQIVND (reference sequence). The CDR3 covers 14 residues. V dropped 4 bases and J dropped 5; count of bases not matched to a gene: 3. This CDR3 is CASSSLAGHNEQFF. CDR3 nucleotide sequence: TGTGCCAGTAGTAGCCTAGCGGGACACAATGAGCAGTTCTTC.

In DNA, the CDR3 is TGTGCCAGTAGTAAGGGACAGGGCTACGAGCAGTTCTTC. Translated, it gives CASSKGQGYEQFF. The chain links TRBV19 to TRBJ2-1; 9 bases match TRBD1. The CDR3 has 13 residues. J gave up 10 bases and V 4 bases, and 5 bases lay outside the gene matches. The V gene's germline CDR1 is LNHDA and CDR2 SQIVND (reference sequence). The full variable domain, its missing parts supplied by reference TRBV19 and TRBJ2-1, is DGGITQSPKYLFRKEGQNVTLSCEQNLNHDAMYWYRQDPGQGLRLIYYSQIVNDFQKGDIAEGYSVSREKKESFPLTVTSAQKNPTAFYLCASSKGQGYEQFFGPGTRLTVL.

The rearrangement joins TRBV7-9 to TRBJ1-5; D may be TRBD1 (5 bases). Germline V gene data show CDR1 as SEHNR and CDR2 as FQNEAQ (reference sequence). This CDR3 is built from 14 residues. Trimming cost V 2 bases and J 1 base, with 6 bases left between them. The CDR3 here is CASSLRGSNQPQHF. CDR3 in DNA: TGTGCCAGCAGCTTAAGGGGAAGCAATCAGCCCCAGCATTTT.

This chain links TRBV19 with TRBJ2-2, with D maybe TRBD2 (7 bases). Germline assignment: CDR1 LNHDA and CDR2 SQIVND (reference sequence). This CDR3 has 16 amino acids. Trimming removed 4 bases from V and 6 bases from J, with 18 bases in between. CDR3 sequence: CASSRERDGGSGELFF. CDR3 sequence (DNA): TGTGCCAGTAGTAGGGAGCGGGATGGGGGCTCCGGGGAGCTGTTTTTT.

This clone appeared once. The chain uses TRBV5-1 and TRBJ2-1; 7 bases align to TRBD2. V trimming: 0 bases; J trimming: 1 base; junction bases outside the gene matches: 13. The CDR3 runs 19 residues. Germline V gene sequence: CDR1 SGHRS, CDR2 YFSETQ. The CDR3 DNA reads TGCGCCAGCAGCTTGGCCGGTCCGGTTAGAGCGGGGTCCTACAATGAGCAGTTCTTC. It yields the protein CASSLAGPVRAGSYNEQFF. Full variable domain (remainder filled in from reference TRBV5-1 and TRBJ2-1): KAGVTQTPRYLIKTRGQQVTLSCSPISGHRSVSWYQQTPGQGLQFLFEYFSETQRNKGNFPGRFSGRQFSNSRSEMNVSTLELGDSALYLCASSLAGPVRAGSYNEQFFGPGTRLTVL.

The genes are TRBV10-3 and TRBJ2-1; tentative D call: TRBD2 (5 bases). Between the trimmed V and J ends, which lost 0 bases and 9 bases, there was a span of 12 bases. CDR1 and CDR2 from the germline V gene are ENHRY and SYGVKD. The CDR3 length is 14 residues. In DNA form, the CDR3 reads TGTGCCATCAGTGAGTCTCTAGAGAGCGGTGAGCAGTTCTTC. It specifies CAISESLESGEQFF.

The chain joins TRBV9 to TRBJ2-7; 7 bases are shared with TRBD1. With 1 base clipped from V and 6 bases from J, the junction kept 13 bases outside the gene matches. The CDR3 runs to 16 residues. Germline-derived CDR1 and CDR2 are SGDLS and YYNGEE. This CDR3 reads CASSVTAGTVTSEQYF. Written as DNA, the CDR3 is TGTGCCAGCAGCGTAACCGCCGGGACAGTAACTTCCGAGCAGTACTTC.

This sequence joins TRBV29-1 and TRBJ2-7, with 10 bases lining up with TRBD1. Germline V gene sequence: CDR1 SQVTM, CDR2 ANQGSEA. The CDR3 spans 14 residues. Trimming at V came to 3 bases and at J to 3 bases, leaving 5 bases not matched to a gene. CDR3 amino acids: CSVEGTGAFYEQYF. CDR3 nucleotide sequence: TGCAGCGTTGAGGGGACAGGGGCTTTCTACGAGCAGTACTTC.

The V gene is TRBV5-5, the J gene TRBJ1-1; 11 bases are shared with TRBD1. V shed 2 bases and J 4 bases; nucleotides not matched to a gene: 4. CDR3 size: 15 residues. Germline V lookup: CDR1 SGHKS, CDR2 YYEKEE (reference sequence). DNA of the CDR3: TGTGCCAGCAGCTTCGGGACAGGGGGTATCACTGAAGCTTTCTTT. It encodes CASSFGTGGITEAFF.

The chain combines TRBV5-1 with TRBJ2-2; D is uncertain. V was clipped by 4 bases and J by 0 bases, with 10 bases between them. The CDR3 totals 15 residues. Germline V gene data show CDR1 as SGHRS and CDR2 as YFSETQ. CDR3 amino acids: CASSTAPSNTGELFF. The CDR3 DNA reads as TGCGCCAGCAGCACCGCGCCTTCGAACACCGGGGAGCTGTTTTTT.

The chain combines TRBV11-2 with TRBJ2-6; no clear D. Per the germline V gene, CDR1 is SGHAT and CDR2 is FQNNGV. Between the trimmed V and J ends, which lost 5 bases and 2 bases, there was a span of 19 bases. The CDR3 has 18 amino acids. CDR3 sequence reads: CASSILTTAYTGANVLTF. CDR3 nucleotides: TGTGCCAGCAGCATACTAACAACCGCATATACTGGGGCCAACGTCCTGACTTTC.

The CDR3 sequence is CASSLFLNTEAFF. The CDR3 DNA reads TGTGCCAGCAGCTTATTCCTAAACACTGAAGCTTTCTTT. The chain couples TRBV7-6 to TRBJ1-1; D unclear. From germline, CDR1 is SGHVS and CDR2 FNYEAQ. This CDR3 comprises 13 residues. V lost 2 bases and J 2 bases, leaving 6 bases between the germline ends. The variable domain in full, with the rest retrieved from reference TRBV7-6 and TRBJ1-1, is GAGVSQSPRYKVTKRGQDVALRCDPISGHVSLYWYRQALGQGPEFLTYFNYEAQQDKSGLPNDRFSAERPEGSISTLTIQRTEQRDSAMYRCASSLFLNTEAFFGQGTRLTVV.

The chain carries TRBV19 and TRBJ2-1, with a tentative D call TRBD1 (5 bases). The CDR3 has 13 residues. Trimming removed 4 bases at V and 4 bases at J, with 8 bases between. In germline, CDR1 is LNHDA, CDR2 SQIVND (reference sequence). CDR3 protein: CASSKDRYNEQFF. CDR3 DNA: TGTGCCAGTAGTAAAGACAGATACAATGAGCAGTTCTTC.

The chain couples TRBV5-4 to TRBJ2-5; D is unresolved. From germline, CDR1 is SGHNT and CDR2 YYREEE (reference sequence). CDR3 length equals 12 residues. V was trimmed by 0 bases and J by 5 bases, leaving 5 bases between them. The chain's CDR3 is CASSLDGETQYF. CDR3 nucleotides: TGTGCCAGCAGCTTGGACGGTGAGACCCAGTACTTC.

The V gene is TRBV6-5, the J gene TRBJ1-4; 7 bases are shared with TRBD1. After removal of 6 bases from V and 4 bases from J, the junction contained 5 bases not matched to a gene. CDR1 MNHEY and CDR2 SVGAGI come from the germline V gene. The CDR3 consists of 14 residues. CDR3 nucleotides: TGTGCCAGCAGGAGACAGGGAGTTAATGAAAAACTGTTTTTT. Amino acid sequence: CASRRQGVNEKLFF.

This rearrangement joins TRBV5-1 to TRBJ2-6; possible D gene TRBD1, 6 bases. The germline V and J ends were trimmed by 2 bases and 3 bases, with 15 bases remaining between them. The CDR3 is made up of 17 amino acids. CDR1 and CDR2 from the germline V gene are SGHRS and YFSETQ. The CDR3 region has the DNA TGCGCCAGCAGCTTAAGGAGTGGGACAAGTGGGGCCAACGTCCTGACTTTC. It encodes CASSLRSGTSGANVLTF.

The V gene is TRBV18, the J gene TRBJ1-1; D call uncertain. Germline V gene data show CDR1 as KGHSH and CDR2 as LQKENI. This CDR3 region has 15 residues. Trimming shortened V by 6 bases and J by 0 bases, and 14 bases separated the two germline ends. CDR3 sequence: CASSRFGVLNTEAFF. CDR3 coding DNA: TGTGCCAGCTCCCGTTTCGGGGTCCTGAACACTGAAGCTTTCTTT.

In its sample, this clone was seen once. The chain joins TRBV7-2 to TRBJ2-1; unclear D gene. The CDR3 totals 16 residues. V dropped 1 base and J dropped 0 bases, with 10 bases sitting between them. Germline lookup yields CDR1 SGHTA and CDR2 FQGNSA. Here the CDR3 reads CASSLGRVSSYNEQFF. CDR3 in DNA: TGTGCCAGCAGCTTAGGACGGGTGAGCTCCTACAATGAGCAGTTCTTC.

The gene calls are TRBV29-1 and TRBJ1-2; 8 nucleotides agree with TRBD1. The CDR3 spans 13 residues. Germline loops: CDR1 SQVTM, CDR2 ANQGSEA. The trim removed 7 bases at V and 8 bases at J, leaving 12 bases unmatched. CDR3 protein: CSGASGTGSGYTF. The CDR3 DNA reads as TGCAGCGGCGCCTCCGGGACAGGTTCAGGCTACACCTTC.

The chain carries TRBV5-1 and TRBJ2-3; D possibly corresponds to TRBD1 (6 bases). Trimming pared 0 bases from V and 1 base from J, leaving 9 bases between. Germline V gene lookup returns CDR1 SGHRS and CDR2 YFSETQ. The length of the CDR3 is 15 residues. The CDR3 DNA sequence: TGCGCCAGCAGCTTGGAGGCAGGGGGCACAGATACGCAGTATTTT. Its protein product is CASSLEAGGTDTQYF.

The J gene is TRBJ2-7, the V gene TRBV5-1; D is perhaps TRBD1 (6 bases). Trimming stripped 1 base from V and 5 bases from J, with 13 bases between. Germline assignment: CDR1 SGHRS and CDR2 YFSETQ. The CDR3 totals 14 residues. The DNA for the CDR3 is TGCGCCAGCAGCTTGTTGGTACAGGGAGACGAGCAGTACTTC. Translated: CASSLLVQGDEQYF.

The CDR3 loop is CATSGERGPYNEQFF. In DNA, the CDR3 is TGTGCCACCAGCGGGGAAAGGGGGCCCTACAATGAGCAGTTCTTC. The rearrangement uses TRBV15 and TRBJ2-1, with 7 nucleotides matching TRBD1. Germline assignment: CDR1 LNHNV and CDR2 YYDKDF (reference sequence). The CDR3 runs to 15 residues. The V gene end was trimmed by 5 bases and the J gene end by 2 bases; junction bases not matched to a gene: 6. Variable domain in full (rest from reference TRBV15 and TRBJ2-1): DAMVIQNPRYQVTQFGKPVTLSCSQTLNHNVMYWYQQKSSQAPKLLFHYYDKDFNNEADTPDNFQSRRPNTSFCFLDIRSPGLGDTAMYLCATSGERGPYNEQFFGPGTRLTVL.

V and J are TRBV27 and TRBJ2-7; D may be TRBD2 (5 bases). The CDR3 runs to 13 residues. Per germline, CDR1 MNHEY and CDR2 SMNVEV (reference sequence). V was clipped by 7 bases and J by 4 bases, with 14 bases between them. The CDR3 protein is CASTVRPGYEQYF. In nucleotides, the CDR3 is TGTGCCAGCACGGTGAGGCCGGGATACGAGCAGTACTTC.

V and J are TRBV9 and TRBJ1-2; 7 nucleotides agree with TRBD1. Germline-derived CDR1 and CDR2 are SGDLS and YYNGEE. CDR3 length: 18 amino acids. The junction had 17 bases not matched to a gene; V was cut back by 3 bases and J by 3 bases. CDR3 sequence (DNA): TGTGCCAGCAGCGCTCTCGACCGTACAGGGGCCCTCTACTATGGCTACACCTTC. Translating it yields CASSALDRTGALYYGYTF.

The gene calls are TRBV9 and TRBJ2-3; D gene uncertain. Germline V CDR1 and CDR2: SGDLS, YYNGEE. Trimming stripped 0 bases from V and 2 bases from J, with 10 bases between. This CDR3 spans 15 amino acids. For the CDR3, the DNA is TGTGCCAGCAGCGTAGGTAGTAGATACACAGATACGCAGTATTTT. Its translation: CASSVGSRYTDTQYF.

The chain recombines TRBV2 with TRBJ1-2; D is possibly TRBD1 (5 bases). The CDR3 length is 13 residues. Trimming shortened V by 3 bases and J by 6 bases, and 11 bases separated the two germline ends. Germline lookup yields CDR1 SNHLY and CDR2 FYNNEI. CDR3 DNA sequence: TGTGCCAGCAGTGATGATGGGGCTCATGGCTACACCTTC. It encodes CASSDDGAHGYTF.

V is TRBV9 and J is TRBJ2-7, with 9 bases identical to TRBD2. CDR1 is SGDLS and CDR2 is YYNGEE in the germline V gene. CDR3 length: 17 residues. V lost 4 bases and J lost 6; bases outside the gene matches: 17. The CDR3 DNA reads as TGTGCCAGCAGCCCCCTACCGCCGGGACTAGCATGGACCGAGCAGTACTTC. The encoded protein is CASSPLPPGLAWTEQYF.

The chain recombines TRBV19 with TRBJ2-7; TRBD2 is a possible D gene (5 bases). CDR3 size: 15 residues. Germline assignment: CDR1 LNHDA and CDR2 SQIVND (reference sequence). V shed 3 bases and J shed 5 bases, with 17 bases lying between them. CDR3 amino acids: CASSIPREGRNEQYF. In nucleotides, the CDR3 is TGTGCCAGTAGTATCCCCCGAGAGGGCCGGAACGAGCAGTACTTC.

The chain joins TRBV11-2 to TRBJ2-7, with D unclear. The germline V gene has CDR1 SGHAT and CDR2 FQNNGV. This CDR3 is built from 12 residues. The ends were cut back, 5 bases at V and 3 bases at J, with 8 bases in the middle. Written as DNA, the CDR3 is TGTGCCAGCAGCCCAATAGTCTACGAGCAGTACTTC. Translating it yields CASSPIVYEQYF.

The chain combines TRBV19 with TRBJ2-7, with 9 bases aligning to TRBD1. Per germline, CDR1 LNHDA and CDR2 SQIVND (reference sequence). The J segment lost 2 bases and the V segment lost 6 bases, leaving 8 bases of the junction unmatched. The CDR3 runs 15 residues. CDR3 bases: TGTGCCAGTAGCCCAGGACAGGGGATTCCCTACGAGCAGTACTTC. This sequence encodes CASSPGQGIPYEQYF.

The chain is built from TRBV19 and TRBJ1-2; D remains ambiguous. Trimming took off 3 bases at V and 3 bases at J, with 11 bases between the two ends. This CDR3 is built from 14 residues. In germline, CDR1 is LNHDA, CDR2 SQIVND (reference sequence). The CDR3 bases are TGTGCCAGTAGTATGGTCCAGGACTACTATGGCTACACCTTC. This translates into CASSMVQDYYGYTF.